The 14 T cell receptor beta chains below come from one sample, sequenced in a study of shared clonotypes between healthy human individuals. Repertoires were generated with immunoSEQ multiplex PCR, while TCRdb's copy carries only in-frame clones and drops some. This sample has about 1.1 million clones, with approximately 78% found just once. What was sequenced was memory CD4+ T cells from PBMCs. Sample subset: CD45RA-negative fraction. These receptors were taken from a man aged 18-30 years in good health. Some clones in this sample may be carry-over from other donors' samples.

The chain uses TRBV4-2 and TRBJ2-2, with D unresolved. The length of the CDR3 is 15 residues. Trimming cost V 4 bases and J 0 bases, with 9 bases left between them. Germline CDR1 is LGHNA and CDR2 is YNFKEQ. CDR3 nucleotide sequence: TGTGCCAGCAGCCCCTCTGGCTCGAACACCGGGGAGCTGTTTTTT. It yields the protein CASSPSGSNTGELFF.

In this sample, this clone turned up once. This chain links TRBV2 with TRBJ1-2; 10 bases match TRBD1. The length of the CDR3 is 16 residues. Germline loops: CDR1 SNHLY, CDR2 FYNNEI. The J segment lost 5 bases and the V segment lost 4 bases, leaving 10 bases of the junction unmatched. CDR3 protein: CASSVVGTGAGYGYTF. Here the CDR3 DNA reads TGTGCCAGCAGTGTTGTCGGGACAGGGGCCGGGTATGGCTACACCTTC.

CDR3 residues: CASSLGQWDGEQYF. Here the CDR3 DNA reads TGTGCCAGCAGCTTAGGCCAGTGGGACGGCGAGCAGTACTTC. The chain has TRBV5-6 and TRBJ2-7, with D tentatively TRBD1 or TRBD2 (5 bases each). The CDR3 loop spans 14 amino acids. The V and J ends lost 2 bases and 6 bases respectively, with 15 bases between them. From germline, CDR1 is SGHDT and CDR2 YYEEEE.

The chain joins TRBV2 to TRBJ2-1, with 7 bases identical to TRBD2. This CDR3 has 14 residues. CDR1 and CDR2 from the germline V gene are SNHLY and FYNNEI. V dropped 6 bases and J dropped 1; count of bases not matched to a gene: 3. CDR3 in DNA: TGTGCCAGCAGGGTAGCGGGTTCCTACAATGAGCAGTTCTTC. Its translation: CASRVAGSYNEQFF.

The chain uses TRBV5-4 and TRBJ2-1, with TRBD1 matching 8 bases. V trimming: 3 bases; J trimming: 4 bases; junction bases outside the gene matches: 3. Germline V lookup: CDR1 SGHNT, CDR2 YYREEE (reference sequence). The CDR3 has 14 amino acids. The CDR3 sequence is CASSSGTGYNEQFF. The CDR3 DNA sequence: TGTGCCAGCAGCTCTGGGACAGGATACAATGAGCAGTTCTTC.

This clone came up a few times. This chain connects TRBV7-9 to TRBJ2-7; D is possibly TRBD1 or TRBD2 (6 bases each). The CDR3 spans 15 residues. Trimming stripped 5 bases from V and 0 bases from J, with 14 bases between. Germline CDR1 SEHNR, CDR2 FQNEAQ (reference sequence). DNA of the CDR3: TGTGCCAGCAGCCCTAGGGGGGTACCCTCCTACGAGCAGTACTTC. Protein sequence: CASSPRGVPSYEQYF.

The J gene is TRBJ2-2, the V gene TRBV2; D unclear. The CDR3 sequence is 11 residues long. V lost 7 bases to trimming and J lost 8 bases, with 8 bases between them. Germline V gene data show CDR1 as SNHLY and CDR2 as FYNNEI. The CDR3 is CASTYGGELFF. CDR3 nucleotides: TGTGCCAGCACCTACGGGGGGGAGCTGTTTTTT.

J is TRBJ1-1 and V is TRBV7-6; no reliable D call. This CDR3 has 13 residues. V gave up 6 bases and J gave up 1 base, with 9 bases separating them. Germline CDR1 is SGHVS and CDR2 is FNYEAQ. The CDR3 is CASRTTPNTEAFF. The CDR3 DNA is TGTGCCAGCAGAACTACCCCGAACACTGAAGCTTTCTTT.

The chain has TRBV11-2 and TRBJ1-1; 8 bases agree with TRBD1. V shed 5 bases, J shed 4 bases, and the junction held 9 bases outside the gene matches. The CDR3 contains 15 residues. Germline V gene data show CDR1 as SGHAT and CDR2 as FQNNGV. This CDR3 is CASSPRQGTGTEAFF. CDR3 nucleotides: TGTGCCAGCAGCCCCAGACAGGGGACGGGCACTGAAGCTTTCTTT.

The rearrangement joins TRBV5-1 to TRBJ1-5, with D maybe TRBD1 (5 bases). The CDR3 runs to 15 residues. V lost 0 bases, J lost 2 bases, and 9 bases lay in between. Germline CDR1 reads SGHRS; CDR2 reads YFSETQ. CDR3 loop: CASSLGPGGNQPQHF. For the CDR3, the DNA is TGCGCCAGCAGCTTGGGACCGGGGGGCAATCAGCCCCAGCATTTT.

The count of this clone is one. The chain recombines TRBV5-1 with TRBJ2-7; D possibly corresponds to TRBD1 (5 bases). The V end lost 6 bases, the J end lost 6 bases, and 10 bases lay between the germline ends. The CDR3 runs to 11 residues. CDR1 is SGHRS, CDR2 YFSETQ, per germline. In DNA form, the CDR3 reads TGCGCCAGCATGAATCAGGGCGAGCAGTACTTC. Encoded protein: CASMNQGEQYF.

J is TRBJ2-3 and V is TRBV7-6; D remains ambiguous. Germline-derived CDR1 and CDR2 are SGHVS and FNYEAQ. Trimming took off 2 bases at V and 1 base at J, with 13 bases between the two ends. CDR3 length: 16 amino acids. CDR3 DNA: TGTGCCAGCAGCTTAAATGGTGGTGTCGGCACAGATACGCAGTATTTT. It codes for CASSLNGGVGTDTQYF.

The chain has TRBV5-1 and TRBJ1-6; D uncertain. This CDR3 comprises 15 residues. Between the trimmed V and J ends, which lost 0 bases and 9 bases, there was a span of 13 bases. CDR1 and CDR2 (germline): SGHRS, YFSETQ. CDR3 sequence: CASSLEPGSGSPLHF. As DNA, the CDR3 is TGCGCCAGCAGCTTGGAGCCGGGTAGTGGTTCACCCCTCCACTTT.

The rearrangement uses TRBV9 and TRBJ1-4; 10 nucleotides agree with TRBD1. Per the germline V gene, CDR1 is SGDLS and CDR2 is YYNGEE. CDR3 length equals 23 residues. V was pared by 3 bases and J by 2 bases, with 25 bases of the junction left unmatched. The CDR3 is CASSAKLVPRTSGTGDTNEKLFF. The CDR3 DNA follows: TGTGCCAGCAGCGCTAAGTTAGTTCCCCGCACCTCCGGGACAGGGGACACTAATGAAAAACTGTTTTTT.